The following is a T cell receptor beta chain sequence with its context. Its antigen is unknown. V lost 5 bases, J lost 9 bases, and 7 bases stayed unmatched. Germline V gene lookup returns CDR1 SGHAT and CDR2 FQNNGV. The CDR3 contains 14 residues. These data are taken from a study of cytomegalovirus exposure and HLA in healthy donors. This PCR relied on a set of 60 Vbeta primers and 13 Jbeta primers. Using immunoSEQ multiplex PCR, the repertoire was profiled, and TCRdb retains in-frame clones only, with some absent. The sample records some 140,000 clones, around 80% being singletons. General study results and limits: Later on, analysis showed that most CMV-associated TCR beta chains appeared to be HLA-restricted.

The V and J genes are TRBV11-2 and TRBJ1-6; 7 positions agree with TRBD1. The specimen sequenced was PBMCs. The TCR comes from a female donor in good health and CMV-seropositive. Here the CDR3 reads CASSVDRVGSPLHF. CDR3 nucleotide sequence: TGTGCCAGCAGCGTTGACAGGGTGGGTTCACCCCTCCACTTT.